These 8 T cell receptor beta chains were all obtained from the same sample, sequenced in a study of neurological immune-mediated disorders. Time point of the sample: longitudinal time-point 2. TCRdb reanalysed the 5' RACE reads using MiXCR and keeps one entry per CDR3 protein. The sample includes about 90,000 distinct CDR3 sequences, under 15% of them seen just once. Sequences were obtained from PBMCs. These receptors came from a female donor with HTLV-1-associated myelopathy (HAM/TSP).

The sample holds many counts of this clonotype. This chain uses TRBV7-2 with TRBJ2-1; 10 bases align to TRBD2. The CDR3 loop spans 14 amino acids. The ends lost 5 bases at V and 6 bases at J; junction bases unmatched: 4. Germline lookup yields CDR1 SGHTA and CDR2 FQGNSA. CDR3 coding DNA: TGTGCCAGCAGCCGTGGACTAGCGGCCAATGAGCAGTTCTTC. It is translated as CASSRGLAANEQFF.

In its sample, this clonotype was seen many times. The chain employs TRBV7-9 and TRBJ1-1; a possible D gene is TRBD1 (5 bases). The germline V gene has CDR1 SEHNR and CDR2 FQNEAQ (reference sequence). The V end lost 11 bases, the J end lost 4 bases, and 17 bases lay between the germline ends. The CDR3 contains 13 residues. Here the CDR3 DNA reads TGTGCCGGCCTCAGGGATAGGGGCACTGAAGCTTTCTTT. Translating it yields CAGLRDRGTEAFF.

The table lists this clonotype with many counts. Written as DNA, the CDR3 is TGTGCCTGTAGCGGGGGCGACAATGAGCAGTTCTTC. Its protein product is CACSGGDNEQFF. The rearrangement joins TRBV9 to TRBJ2-1; 9 nucleotides match TRBD2. The CDR3 consists of 12 residues. V lost 10 bases to trimming and J lost 5 bases; unmatched junction nucleotides: 4. In germline, CDR1 is SGDLS, CDR2 YYNGEE.

This clonotype was seen repeatedly, ten times or more. The chain employs TRBV10-3 and TRBJ2-7, with D unclear. The CDR3 loop spans 13 amino acids. Germline V gene data show CDR1 as ENHRY and CDR2 as SYGVKD. Trimming left V 4 bases short and J 5 bases short, with 12 bases between. CDR3 DNA: TGTGCCATCAGTGTTGTGTCTGGAAACGAGCAGTACTTC. Protein sequence: CAISVVSGNEQYF.

V usage is TRBV3-1 and J usage is TRBJ2-2, with D maybe TRBD2 (6 bases). The CDR3 runs 14 residues. Germline-derived CDR1 and CDR2 are LGHDT and YNNKEL (reference sequence). V shed 8 bases and J shed 5 bases, with 15 bases lying between them. The CDR3 nucleotides read TGTGCCAGCCGTACTATCGGGGGTACCGGGGAGCTGTTTTTT. Translated: CASRTIGGTGELFF. Combining the CDR3 with reference TRBV3-1 and TRBJ2-2 gives the whole variable domain DTAVSQTPKYLVTQMGNDKSIKCEQNLGHDTMYWYKQDSKKFLKIMFSYNNKELIINETVPNRFSPKSPDKAHLNLHINSLELGDSAVYFCASRTIGGTGELFFGEGSRLTVL.

Points on this clonotype: A much larger clone sits a single nucleotide away, making a read error possible. This chain uses TRBV18 with TRBJ2-7; 7 bases fit TRBD1. With V trimmed by 5 bases and J by 2 bases, 9 bases remained unmatched. The CDR3 runs to 15 residues. Germline CDR1 and CDR2: KGHSH and LQKENI. This chain's CDR3 is CASSTGTAETYEQYF. CDR3 DNA sequence: TGTGCCAGCTCAACGGGGACAGCCGAAACCTACGAGCAGTACTTC.

This clonotype was counted many times. The chain couples TRBV11-1 to TRBJ2-5; 7 positions match TRBD2. CDR3 length: 18 amino acids. Germline V CDR1 and CDR2: SGHAT, FQDESV (reference sequence). Germline trimming cut 3 bases from V and 2 bases from J; bases unmatched to any gene: 15. CDR3 sequence reads: CASSFQSRKAGRQETQYF. The DNA for the CDR3 is TGTGCCAGCAGCTTTCAATCAAGGAAAGCGGGGAGACAAGAGACCCAGTACTTC.

This clonotype was observed many times. This sequence joins TRBV20-1 and TRBJ1-5, with TRBD1 identical over 9 bases. CDR3 length: 14 residues. In germline, CDR1 is DFQATT, CDR2 SNEGSKA (reference sequence). V lost 0 bases and J lost 6; bases outside the gene matches: 3. The CDR3 here is CSAREDRGGQPQHF. In nucleotides, the CDR3 is TGCAGTGCTAGAGAGGACAGGGGCGGTCAGCCCCAGCATTTT.